The 8 T cell receptor beta chains presented below share a single source sample, sequenced in a study of response to subunit inactivated influenza vaccine. TCRdb passed the RT-PCR reads through MiXCR, listing each CDR3 protein once. The data hold more than 700,000 distinct CDR3 sequences, with around 20% observed a single time. The input for sequencing was PBMCs from blood, taken more than 4 days after vaccination. These receptors all come from a man aged 45-65 years who received an inactivated influenza vaccine.

The V and J genes are TRBV4-2 and TRBJ1-1, with D tentatively TRBD1 (6 bases). V lost 0 bases and J 6 bases, leaving 14 bases between the germline ends. CDR3 length: 15 amino acids. Germline assignment: CDR1 LGHNA and CDR2 YNFKEQ. CDR3 coding DNA: TGTGCCAGCAGCCAAGAGGGCGGGGGCAGTGCTGAAGCTTTCTTT. Translating gives CASSQEGGGSAEAFF.

This clonotype appeared a few times. V and J are TRBV4-1 and TRBJ1-1; D possibly corresponds to TRBD1 (5 bases). V was pared by 2 bases and J by 4 bases, with 20 bases between. Germline values: CDR1 MGHRA, CDR2 YSYEKL. This CDR3 comprises 17 residues. CDR3 coding DNA: TGCGCCAGCAGCCAACCGGGGGACCCTTCTCTGGCCACTGAAGCTTTCTTT. This sequence encodes CASSQPGDPSLATEAFF.

The table lists this clonotype with a few counts. CDR3 residues: CASSYLPPAARTYEQYF. CDR3 coding DNA: TGTGCCAGCAGTTACCTACCCCCAGCGGCCCGAACCTACGAGCAGTACTTC. V is TRBV6-5 and J is TRBJ2-7, with D possibly TRBD2 on 5 matching bases. In germline, CDR1 is MNHEY, CDR2 SVGAGI. V shed 2 bases and J shed 2 bases, with 19 bases lying between them. This CDR3 comprises 17 residues.

CDR3 amino acids: CASSGRLGAGASYEQYF. CDR3 coding DNA: TGTGCCAGCAGCGGACGGTTGGGAGCGGGGGCCTCCTACGAGCAGTACTTC. The chain carries TRBV7-2 and TRBJ2-7; the match to TRBD2 covers 8 bases. The CDR3 is made up of 17 amino acids. The V and J ends lost 5 bases and 0 bases, in that order; junction bases with no gene match: 12. Per germline, CDR1 SGHTA and CDR2 FQGNSA.

This clonotype showed up just a few times. The genes are TRBV10-3 and TRBJ1-3; no definite D call. The CDR3 runs 15 residues. Per germline, CDR1 ENHRY and CDR2 SYGVKD. Trimming took 8 bases from V and 4 from J, leaving 18 bases between them. The CDR3 DNA follows: TGTGCCATCGGGCATGGGGAGAATTCCGGAAACACCATATATTTT. Protein: CAIGHGENSGNTIYF.

A single count supports this clonotype. This sequence joins TRBV28 and TRBJ2-2; 10 nucleotides line up with TRBD2. The CDR3 is made up of 16 amino acids. Germline V CDR1 and CDR2: MDHEN, SYDVKM. Trimming at V came to 4 bases and at J to 5 bases, leaving 7 bases not matched to a gene. CDR3 residues: CASSSASGGDTGELFF. The CDR3 nucleotides are TGTGCCAGCAGTTCGGCTAGCGGGGGCGATACCGGGGAGCTGTTTTTT.

This clonotype has a handful of counts. The V and J genes are TRBV29-1 and TRBJ2-1, with 10 bases fitting TRBD1. V gave up 3 bases and J gave up 15 bases; unmatched junction bases: 14. The germline CDR1 and CDR2 sequences are SQVTM and ANQGSEA. There are 14 residues in the CDR3. CDR3 sequence (DNA): TGCAGCGTTGACATGACAGGGGGCGCGTCGGTACTGTTCTTC. Protein product: CSVDMTGGASVLFF.

The rearrangement joins TRBV9 to TRBJ2-1; 11 bases are a match to TRBD2. Germline CDR1 SGDLS, CDR2 YYNGEE. Germline trimming cut 3 bases from V and 15 bases from J; bases unmatched to any gene: 5. The CDR3 has 12 amino acids. CDR3 region: CASSAIAGGPFF. In DNA form, the CDR3 reads TGTGCCAGCAGCGCCATAGCGGGGGGGCCGTTCTTC.